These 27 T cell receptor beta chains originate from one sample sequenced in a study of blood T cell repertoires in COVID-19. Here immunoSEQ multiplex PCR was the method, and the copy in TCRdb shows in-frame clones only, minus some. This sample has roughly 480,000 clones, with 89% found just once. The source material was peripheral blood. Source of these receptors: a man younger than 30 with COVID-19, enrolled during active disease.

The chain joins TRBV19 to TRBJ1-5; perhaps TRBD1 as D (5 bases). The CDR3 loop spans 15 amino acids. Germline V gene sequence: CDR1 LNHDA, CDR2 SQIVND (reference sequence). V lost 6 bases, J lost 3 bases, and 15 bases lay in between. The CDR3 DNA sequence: TGTGCCAGTAGCTATAGACAGCTAATCAATCAGCCCCAGCATTTT. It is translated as CASSYRQLINQPQHF.

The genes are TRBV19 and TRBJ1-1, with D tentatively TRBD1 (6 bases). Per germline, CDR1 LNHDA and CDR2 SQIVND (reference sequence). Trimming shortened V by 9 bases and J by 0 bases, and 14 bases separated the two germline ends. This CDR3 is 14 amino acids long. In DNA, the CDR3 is TGTGCCAGCAATTCCAGGGGATTGAACACTGAAGCTTTCTTT. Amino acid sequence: CASNSRGLNTEAFF.

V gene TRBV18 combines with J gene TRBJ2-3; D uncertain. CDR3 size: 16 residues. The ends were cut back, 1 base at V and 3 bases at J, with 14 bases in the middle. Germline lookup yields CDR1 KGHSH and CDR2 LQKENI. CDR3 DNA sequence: TGTGCCAGCTCACCACTGACATTCAGCAGGACAGATACGCAGTATTTT. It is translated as CASSPLTFSRTDTQYF.

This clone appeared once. CDR3 protein: CASHHGRRERGYTF. The DNA for the CDR3 is TGTGCCAGCCATCATGGACGCCGGGAAAGGGGCTACACCTTC. The genes are TRBV5-4 and TRBJ1-2; no firm D call. V dropped 7 bases and J dropped 8 bases, with 21 bases sitting between them. This CDR3 has 14 amino acids. The germline V gene encodes CDR1 SGHNT and CDR2 YYREEE (reference sequence).

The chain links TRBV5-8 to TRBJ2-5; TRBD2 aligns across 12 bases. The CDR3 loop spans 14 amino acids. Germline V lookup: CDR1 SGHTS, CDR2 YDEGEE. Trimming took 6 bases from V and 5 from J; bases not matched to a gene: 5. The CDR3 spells CASTRLAGVETQYF. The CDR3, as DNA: TGTGCCAGCACCCGACTAGCGGGAGTTGAGACCCAGTACTTC.

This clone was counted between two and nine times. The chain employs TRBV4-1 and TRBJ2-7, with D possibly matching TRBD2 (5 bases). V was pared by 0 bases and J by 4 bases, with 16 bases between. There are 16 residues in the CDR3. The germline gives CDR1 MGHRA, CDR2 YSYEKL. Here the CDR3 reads CASSQEAGRGFYEQYF. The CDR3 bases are TGCGCCAGCAGCCAAGAAGCCGGTAGAGGGTTTTACGAGCAGTACTTC.

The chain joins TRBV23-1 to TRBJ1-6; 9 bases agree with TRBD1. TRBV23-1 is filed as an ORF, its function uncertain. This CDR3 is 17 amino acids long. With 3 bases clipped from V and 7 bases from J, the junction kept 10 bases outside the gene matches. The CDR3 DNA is TGCGCCAGCAGTCAGCCGGGGACAGGGATTCGGAATTCACCCCTCCACTTT. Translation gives CASSQPGTGIRNSPLHF.

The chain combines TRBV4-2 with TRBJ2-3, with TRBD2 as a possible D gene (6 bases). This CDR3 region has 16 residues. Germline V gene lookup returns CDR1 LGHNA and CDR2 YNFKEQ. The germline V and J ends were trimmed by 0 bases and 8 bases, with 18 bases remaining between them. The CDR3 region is CASSQEVPGVEGTQYF. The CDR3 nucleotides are TGTGCCAGCAGCCAAGAAGTCCCGGGAGTCGAAGGTACGCAGTATTTT.

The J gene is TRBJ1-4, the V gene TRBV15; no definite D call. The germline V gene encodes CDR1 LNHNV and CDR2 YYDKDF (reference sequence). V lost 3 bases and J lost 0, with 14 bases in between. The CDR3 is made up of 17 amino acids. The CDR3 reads CATSSRRTGTTNEKLFF. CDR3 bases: TGTGCCACCAGCAGCCGACGGACGGGGACAACTAATGAAAAACTGTTTTTT.

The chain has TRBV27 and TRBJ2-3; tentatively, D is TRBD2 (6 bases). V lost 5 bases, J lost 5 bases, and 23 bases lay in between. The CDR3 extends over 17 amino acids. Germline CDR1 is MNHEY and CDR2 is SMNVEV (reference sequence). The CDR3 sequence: CASSPLVERASGDTQYF. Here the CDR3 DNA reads TGTGCCAGCAGTCCCTTAGTCGAGCGGGCCTCTGGAGATACGCAGTATTTT.

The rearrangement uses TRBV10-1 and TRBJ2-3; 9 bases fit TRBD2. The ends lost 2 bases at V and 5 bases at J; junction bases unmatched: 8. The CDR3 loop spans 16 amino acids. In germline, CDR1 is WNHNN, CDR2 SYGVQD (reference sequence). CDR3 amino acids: CASSERGGAGGDTQYF. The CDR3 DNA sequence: TGCGCCAGCAGTGAGCGCGGGGGGGCCGGTGGAGATACGCAGTATTTT.

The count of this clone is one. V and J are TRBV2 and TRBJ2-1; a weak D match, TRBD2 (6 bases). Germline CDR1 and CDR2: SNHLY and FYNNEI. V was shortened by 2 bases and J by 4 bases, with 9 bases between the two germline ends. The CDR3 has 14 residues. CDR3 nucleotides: TGTGCCAGCAGTGAAAAACGGGAGTACAATGAGCAGTTCTTC. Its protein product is CASSEKREYNEQFF.

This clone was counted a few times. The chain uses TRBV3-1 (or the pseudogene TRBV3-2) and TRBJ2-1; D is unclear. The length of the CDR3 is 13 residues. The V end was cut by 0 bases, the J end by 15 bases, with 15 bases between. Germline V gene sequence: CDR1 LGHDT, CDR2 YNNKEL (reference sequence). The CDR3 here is CASSQDPVQPRFF. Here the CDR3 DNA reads TGTGCCAGCAGCCAAGACCCGGTACAGCCGCGGTTCTTC.

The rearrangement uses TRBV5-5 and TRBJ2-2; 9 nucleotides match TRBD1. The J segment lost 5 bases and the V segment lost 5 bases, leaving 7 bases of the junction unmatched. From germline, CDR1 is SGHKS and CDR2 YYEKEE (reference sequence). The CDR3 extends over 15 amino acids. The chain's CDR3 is CASRKWTGETGELFF. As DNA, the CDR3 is TGTGCCAGCAGAAAGTGGACAGGGGAAACCGGGGAGCTGTTTTTT.

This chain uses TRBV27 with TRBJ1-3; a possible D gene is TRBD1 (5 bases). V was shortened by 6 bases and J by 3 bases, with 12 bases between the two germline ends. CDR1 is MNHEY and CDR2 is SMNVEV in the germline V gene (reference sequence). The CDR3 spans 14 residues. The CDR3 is CASRARGDGNTIYF. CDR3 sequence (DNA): TGTGCCAGCAGGGCTAGGGGTGATGGAAACACCATATATTTT.

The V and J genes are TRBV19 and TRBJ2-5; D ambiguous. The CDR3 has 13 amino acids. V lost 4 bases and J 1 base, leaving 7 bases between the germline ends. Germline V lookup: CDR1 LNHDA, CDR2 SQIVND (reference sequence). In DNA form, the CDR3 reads TGTGCCAGTAGTACTGTCGGCCAAGAGACCCAGTACTTC. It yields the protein CASSTVGQETQYF.

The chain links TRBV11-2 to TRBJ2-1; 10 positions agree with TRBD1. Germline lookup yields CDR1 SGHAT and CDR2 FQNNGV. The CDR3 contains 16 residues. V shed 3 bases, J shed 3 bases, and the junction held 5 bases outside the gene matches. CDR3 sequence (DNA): TGTGCCAGCAGCTTTTTGACAGGGGGCATCTACAATGAGCAGTTCTTC. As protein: CASSFLTGGIYNEQFF.

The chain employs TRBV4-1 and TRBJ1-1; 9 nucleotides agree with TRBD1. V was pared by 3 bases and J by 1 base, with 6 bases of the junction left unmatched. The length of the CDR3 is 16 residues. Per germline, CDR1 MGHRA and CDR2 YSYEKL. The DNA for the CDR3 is TGCGCCAGCAGCCATCCATCGGGACAGGGGAACACTGAAGCTTTCTTT. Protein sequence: CASSHPSGQGNTEAFF.

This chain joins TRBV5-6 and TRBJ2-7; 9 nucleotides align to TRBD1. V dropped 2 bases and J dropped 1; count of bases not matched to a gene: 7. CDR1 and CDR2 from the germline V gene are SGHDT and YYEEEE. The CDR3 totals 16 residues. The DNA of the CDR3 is TGTGCCAGCAGCTTTTTTCCCGGGACAGGGTCCTACGAGCAGTACTTC. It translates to CASSFFPGTGSYEQYF.

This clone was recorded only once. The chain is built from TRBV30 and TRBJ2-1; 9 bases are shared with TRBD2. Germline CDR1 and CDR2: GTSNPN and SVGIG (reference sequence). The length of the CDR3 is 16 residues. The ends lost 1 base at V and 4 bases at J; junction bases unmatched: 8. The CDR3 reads CAWSARRTSAYNEQFF. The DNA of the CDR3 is TGTGCCTGGAGTGCGAGACGGACTAGCGCTTACAATGAGCAGTTCTTC.

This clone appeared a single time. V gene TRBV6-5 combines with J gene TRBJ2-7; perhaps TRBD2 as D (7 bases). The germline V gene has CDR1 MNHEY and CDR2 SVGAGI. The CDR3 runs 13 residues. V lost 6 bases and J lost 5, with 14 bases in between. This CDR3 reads CASRGTGGHEQYF. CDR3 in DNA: TGTGCCAGCAGGGGGACGGGGGGCCACGAGCAGTACTTC.

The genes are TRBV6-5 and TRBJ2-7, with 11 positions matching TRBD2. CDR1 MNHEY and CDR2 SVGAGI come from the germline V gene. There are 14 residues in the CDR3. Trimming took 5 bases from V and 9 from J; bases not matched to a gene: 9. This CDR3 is CASSRLAGGWRQYF. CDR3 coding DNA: TGTGCCAGCAGTCGCCTAGCGGGAGGCTGGCGGCAGTACTTC.

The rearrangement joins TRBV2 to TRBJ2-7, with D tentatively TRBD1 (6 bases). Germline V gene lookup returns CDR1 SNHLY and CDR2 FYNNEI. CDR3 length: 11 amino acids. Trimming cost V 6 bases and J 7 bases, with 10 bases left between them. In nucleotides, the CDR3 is TGTGCCAGCAGGGGGGACAAAGAGCAGTACTTC. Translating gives CASRGDKEQYF. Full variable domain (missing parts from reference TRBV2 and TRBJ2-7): EPEVTQTPSHQVTQMGQEVILRCVPISNHLYFYWYRQILGQKVEFLVSFYNNEISEKSEIFDDQFSVERPDGSNFTLKIRSTKLEDSAMYFCASRGDKEQYFGPGTRLTVT.

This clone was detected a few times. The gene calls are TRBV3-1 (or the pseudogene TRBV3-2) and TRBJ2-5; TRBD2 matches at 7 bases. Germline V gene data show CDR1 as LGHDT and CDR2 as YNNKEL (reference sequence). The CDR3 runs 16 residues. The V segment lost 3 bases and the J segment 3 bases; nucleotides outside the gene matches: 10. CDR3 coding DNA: TGTGCCAGCAGCCAGCCGCCGGGAGGAACAAAAGAGACCCAGTACTTC. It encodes CASSQPPGGTKETQYF.

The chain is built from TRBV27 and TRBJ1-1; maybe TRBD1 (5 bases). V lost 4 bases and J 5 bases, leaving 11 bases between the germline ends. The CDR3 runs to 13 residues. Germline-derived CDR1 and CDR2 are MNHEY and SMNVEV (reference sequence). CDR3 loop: CASSSRGSTEAFF. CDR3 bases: TGTGCCAGCAGTTCAAGGGGTTCGACTGAAGCTTTCTTT.

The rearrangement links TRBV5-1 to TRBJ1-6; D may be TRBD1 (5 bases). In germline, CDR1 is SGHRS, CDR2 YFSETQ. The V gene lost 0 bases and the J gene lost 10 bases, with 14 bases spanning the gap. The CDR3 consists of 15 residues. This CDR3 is CASSLDGGEGSPLHF. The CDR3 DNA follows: TGCGCCAGCAGCTTGGACGGGGGAGAGGGCTCACCCCTCCACTTT.

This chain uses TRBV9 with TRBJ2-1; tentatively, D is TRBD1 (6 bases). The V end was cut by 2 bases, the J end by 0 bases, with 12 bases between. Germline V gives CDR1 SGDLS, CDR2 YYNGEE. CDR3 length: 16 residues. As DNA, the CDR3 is TGTGCCAGCAGCGTGTACAGGGTAAGCTCCTACAATGAGCAGTTCTTC. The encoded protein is CASSVYRVSSYNEQFF.